This TCR beta chain is from a study of regulatory T cells in long-lasting Graves disease. The wider study: Antithyroid drug intake by newly diagnosed Graves' patients had lasted under 3 months. Study results and caveats: Favored gene segments in persistent disease were TRBV28, TRBJ1-2 and TRBJ2-5.

Noted time point: newly diagnosed GD, antithyroid drugs for less than 3 months. Following extraction of RNA from PBMCs, that RNA was used to make the TCR library. Points on this clonotype: As yet, its antigen is unknown.

Libraries of TCR beta came from iRepertoire HTBI primers plus Arm-PCR of CDR3 regions. TCRdb analysed the multiplex PCR reads with MiXCR anew, one entry per CDR3 protein. The table has hundreds of thousands of distinct CDR3 sequences, approximately 13% seen once. Germline loops: CDR1 SGHTA, CDR2 FQGTGA. The CDR3 covers 18 residues. The trim removed 5 bases at V and 4 bases at J, leaving 14 bases unmatched. The data were also submitted as part of a second study, on T cells in Graves' hyperthyroidism and ophthalmopathy. That work contributes: Uncontrolled infections, other autoimmune diseases, pregnancy or lactation led to exclusion of patients.

V gene TRBV7-3 combines with J gene TRBJ2-7; 13 nucleotides line up with TRBD2. The sequence came from a man aged 30 to 45 with Graves disease. The sequencing here drew on peripheral blood mononuclear cells (PBMCs), taken at new diagnosis, from a patient treated with antithyroid drugs. In DNA, the CDR3 is TGTGCCAGCAGCAAACTAGCGGGAGGGCCCTACTCAACTTACGAGCAGTACTTC. Residues: CASSKLAGGPYSTYEQYF. The complete variable domain, with remaining parts taken from reference TRBV7-3 and TRBJ2-7, reads GAGVSQTPSNKVTEKGKYVELRCDPISGHTALYWYRQSLGQGPEFLIYFQGTGAADDSGLPNDRFFAVRPEGSVSTLKIQRTERGDSAVYLCASSKLAGGPYSTYEQYFGPGTRLTVT.